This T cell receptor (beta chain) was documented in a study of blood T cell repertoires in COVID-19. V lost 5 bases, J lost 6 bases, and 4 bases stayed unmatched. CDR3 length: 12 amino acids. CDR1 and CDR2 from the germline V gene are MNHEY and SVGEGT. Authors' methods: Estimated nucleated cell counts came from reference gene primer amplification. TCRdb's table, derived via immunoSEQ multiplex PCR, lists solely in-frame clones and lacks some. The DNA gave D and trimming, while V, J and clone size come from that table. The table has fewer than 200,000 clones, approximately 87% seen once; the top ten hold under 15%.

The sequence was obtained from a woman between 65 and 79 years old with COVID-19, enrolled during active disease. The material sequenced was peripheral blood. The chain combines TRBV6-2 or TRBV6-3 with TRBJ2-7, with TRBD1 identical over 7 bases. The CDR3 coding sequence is TGTGCCAGCAGTCACGGGACAGCCGAGCAGTACTTC. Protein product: CASSHGTAEQYF.